A selection of T cell receptor beta chains follows, all from one sample in a study of graft-versus-host responses after intestinal transplantation. Generated by immunoSEQ multiplex PCR, the TCRdb table keeps only in-frame clones and is missing some. The table records around 90,000 clones, around 90% of them present only once. The antigens of these receptors remain unknown. The sequences come from unstimulated CD4+ T cells sorted from spleen or lymph node cells, collected before intestinal transplant. These receptors originate from a human donor who received an intestinal transplant. Each CDR3 is given with its conserved first and last residue. Each record gives: D gene, J gene, clone size, V gene, CDR3 DNA, CDR3 protein. The D gene is left open where the match is weak. Only part of the rows carry a size: once, few, many, or a class if the clone is expanded.

d_call: NA; j_call: TRBJ2-1; clone_size: NA; v_call: TRBV19; cdr3_nt: TGTGCCAGTAGTGCAATAAGCTCCTACAATGAGCAGTTCTTC; cdr3_aa: CASSAISSYNEQFF
d_call: NA; j_call: TRBJ2-5; clone_size: NA; v_call: TRBV21-1; cdr3_nt: TGTGCCAGCACTACGCGCCACGGTTTGGAGGAGACCCAGTACTTC; cdr3_aa: CASTTRHGLEETQYF
d_call: NA; j_call: TRBJ2-7; clone_size: NA; v_call: TRBV28; cdr3_nt: TGTGCCAGCAGCAATCGTTACGAGCAGTACTTC; cdr3_aa: CASSNRYEQYF
d_call: NA; j_call: TRBJ2-3; clone_size: NA; v_call: TRBV28; cdr3_nt: TGTGCCAGCAAAGTCGGTGGAGGCACAGATACGCAGTATTTT; cdr3_aa: CASKVGGGTDTQYF
d_call: NA; j_call: TRBJ1-2; clone_size: NA; v_call: TRBV6-6; cdr3_nt: TGTGCCAGCAGTACCTACAACTATGGCTACACCTTC; cdr3_aa: CASSTYNYGYTF
d_call: TRBD2; j_call: TRBJ2-1; clone_size: NA; v_call: TRBV13; cdr3_nt: TGTGCCAGCAGCTCGGGACTAGCGGCACTACCGAAGTATTACAATGAGCAGTTCTTC; cdr3_aa: CASSSGLAALPKYYNEQFF
d_call: TRBD1; j_call: TRBJ1-1; clone_size: NA; v_call: TRBV28; cdr3_nt: TGTGCCAGCAGGGCCTGGGACAGGAAATATGCCTTGAACACTGAAGCTTTCTTT; cdr3_aa: CASRAWDRKYALNTEAFF
d_call: NA; j_call: TRBJ1-2; clone_size: NA; v_call: TRBV4-1; cdr3_nt: TGCGCCAGCAGCCAATCCACTGAATATGGCTACACCTTC; cdr3_aa: CASSQSTEYGYTF
d_call: NA; j_call: TRBJ2-4; clone_size: NA; v_call: TRBV19; cdr3_nt: TGTGCCAGTACTCCGGGGGGCGCCAAAAACATTCAGTACTTC; cdr3_aa: CASTPGGAKNIQYF
d_call: NA; j_call: TRBJ2-1; clone_size: NA; v_call: TRBV28; cdr3_nt: TGTGCCAGCGGATCGGCGGGGGCACTTTGGGGTGAGCAGTTCTTC; cdr3_aa: CASGSAGALWGEQFF
d_call: NA; j_call: TRBJ1-2; clone_size: once; v_call: TRBV2; cdr3_nt: TGTGCCAGCAGTGCTCGGTCGCCAAGAGCTAACTATGGCTACACCTTC; cdr3_aa: CASSARSPRANYGYTF
d_call: TRBD2; j_call: TRBJ2-3; clone_size: NA; v_call: TRBV2; cdr3_nt: TGTGCCAGCAGCGCCGGGACTAGCGGGAGGGGCACAGATACGCAGTATTTT; cdr3_aa: CASSAGTSGRGTDTQYF
d_call: NA; j_call: TRBJ1-2; clone_size: once; v_call: TRBV6-1; cdr3_nt: TGTGCCAGCAGTGAAAGATATTTAGGCAGCGTATATGGCTACACCTTC; cdr3_aa: CASSERYLGSVYGYTF
d_call: TRBD1; j_call: TRBJ1-4; clone_size: NA; v_call: TRBV16; cdr3_nt: TGTGCCAGCAGCCAAATGGAGGGGGCAGCGCGGATCGAGCTGTTTTTT; cdr3_aa: CASSQMEGAARIELFF
d_call: NA; j_call: TRBJ1-5; clone_size: once; v_call: TRBV28; cdr3_nt: TGTGCCAGCAGTTTAGGGGTTGCAGGCACCAATCAGCCCCAGCATTTT; cdr3_aa: CASSLGVAGTNQPQHF
d_call: NA; j_call: TRBJ2-1; clone_size: once; v_call: TRBV11-3; cdr3_nt: TGTGCCAGCAGCTTAGGAGTGAATAGCGGCCACAATGAGCAGTTCTTC; cdr3_aa: CASSLGVNSGHNEQFF
d_call: NA; j_call: TRBJ1-1; clone_size: NA; v_call: TRBV29-1; cdr3_nt: TGCAGCGCTTCGGACAGAGTGAACACTGAAGCTTTCTTT; cdr3_aa: CSASDRVNTEAFF